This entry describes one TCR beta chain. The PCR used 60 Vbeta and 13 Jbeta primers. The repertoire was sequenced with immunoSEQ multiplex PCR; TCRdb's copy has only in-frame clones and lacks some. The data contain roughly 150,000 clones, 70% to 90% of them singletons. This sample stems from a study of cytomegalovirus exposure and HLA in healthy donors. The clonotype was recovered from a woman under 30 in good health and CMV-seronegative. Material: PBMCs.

Here the CDR3 reads CAIRDFGTELGYEQYF. The CDR3 region has the DNA TGTGCCATCAGGGACTTCGGGACAGAGCTTGGCTACGAGCAGTACTTC. This chain links TRBV10-3 with TRBJ2-5, with 7 bases lining up with TRBD1. The assigned J gene may be wrong: the sequence end matches TRBJ2-7 better. CDR1 is ENHRY, CDR2 SYGVKD, per germline. This CDR3 is 16 amino acids long.